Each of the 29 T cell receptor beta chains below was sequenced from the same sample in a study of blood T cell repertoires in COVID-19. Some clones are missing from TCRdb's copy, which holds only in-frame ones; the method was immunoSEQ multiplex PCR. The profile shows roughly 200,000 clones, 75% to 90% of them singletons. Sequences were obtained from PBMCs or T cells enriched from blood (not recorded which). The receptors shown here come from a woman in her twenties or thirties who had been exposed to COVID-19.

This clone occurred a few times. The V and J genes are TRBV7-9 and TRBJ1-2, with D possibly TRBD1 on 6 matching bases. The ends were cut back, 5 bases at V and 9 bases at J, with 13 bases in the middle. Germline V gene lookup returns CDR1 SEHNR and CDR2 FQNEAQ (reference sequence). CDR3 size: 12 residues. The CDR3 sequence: CASSTQQGSYTF. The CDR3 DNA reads TGTGCCAGCAGCACCCAACAGGGAAGCTACACCTTC.

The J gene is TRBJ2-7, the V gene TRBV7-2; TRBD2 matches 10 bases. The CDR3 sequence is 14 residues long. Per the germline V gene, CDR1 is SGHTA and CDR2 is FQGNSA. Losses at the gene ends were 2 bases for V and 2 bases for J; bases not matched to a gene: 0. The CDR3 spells CASSLSGGAYEQYF. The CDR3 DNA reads TGTGCCAGCAGCTTAAGCGGGGGGGCCTACGAGCAGTACTTC.

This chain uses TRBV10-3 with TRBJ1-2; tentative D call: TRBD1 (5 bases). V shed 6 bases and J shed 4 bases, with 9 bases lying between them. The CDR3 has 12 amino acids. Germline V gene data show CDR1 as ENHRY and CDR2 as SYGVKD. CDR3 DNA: TGTGCCATCAGCGACAGCTTCTATGGCTACACCTTC. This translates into CAISDSFYGYTF.

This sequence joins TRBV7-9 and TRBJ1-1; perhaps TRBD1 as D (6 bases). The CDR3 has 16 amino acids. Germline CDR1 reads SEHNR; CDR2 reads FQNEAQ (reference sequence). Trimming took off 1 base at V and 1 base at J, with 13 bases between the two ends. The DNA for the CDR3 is TGTGCCAGCAGCTTAGAGGGGGTCGGATCGAACACTGAAGCTTTCTTT. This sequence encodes CASSLEGVGSNTEAFF.

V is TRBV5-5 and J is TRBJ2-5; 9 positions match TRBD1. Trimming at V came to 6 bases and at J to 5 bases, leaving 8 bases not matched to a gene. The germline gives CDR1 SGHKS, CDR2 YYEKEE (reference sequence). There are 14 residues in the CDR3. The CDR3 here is CASTVQGAEETQYF. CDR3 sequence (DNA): TGTGCCAGCACCGTACAGGGGGCGGAGGAGACCCAGTACTTC. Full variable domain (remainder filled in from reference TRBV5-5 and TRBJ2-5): DAGVTQSPTHLIKTRGQQVTLRCSPISGHKSVSWYQQVLGQGPQFIFQYYEKEERGRGNFPDRFSARQFPNYSSELNVNALLLGDSALYLCASTVQGAEETQYFGPGTRLLVL.

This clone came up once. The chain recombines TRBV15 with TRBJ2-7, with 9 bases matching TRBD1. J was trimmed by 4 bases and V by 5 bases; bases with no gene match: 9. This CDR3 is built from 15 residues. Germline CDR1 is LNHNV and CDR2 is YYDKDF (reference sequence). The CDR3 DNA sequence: TGTGCCACCAGCTCTGGCGGGACAGGGAAGTACGAGCAGTACTTC. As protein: CATSSGGTGKYEQYF. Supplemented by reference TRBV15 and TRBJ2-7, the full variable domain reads DAMVIQNPRYQVTQFGKPVTLSCSQTLNHNVMYWYQQKSSQAPKLLFHYYDKDFNNEADTPDNFQSRRPNTSFCFLDIRSPGLGDTAMYLCATSSGGTGKYEQYFGPGTRLTVT.

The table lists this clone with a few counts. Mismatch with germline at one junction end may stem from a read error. The chain's CDR3 is CASSPKRGSRDTQYF. CDR3 coding DNA: TGTGCCAGCAGCCCTAAGCGGGGTAGCAGAGATACGCAGTATTTT. The rearrangement uses TRBV3-1 (or the pseudogene TRBV3-2) and TRBJ2-3; 7 positions agree with TRBD2. The germline V gene has CDR1 LGHDT and CDR2 YNNKEL (reference sequence). The CDR3 contains 15 residues.

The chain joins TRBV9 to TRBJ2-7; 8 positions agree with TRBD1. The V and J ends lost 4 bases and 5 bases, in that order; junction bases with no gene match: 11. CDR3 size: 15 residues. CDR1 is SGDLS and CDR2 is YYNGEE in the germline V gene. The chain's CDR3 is CASSTKTGATDEQYF. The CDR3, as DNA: TGTGCCAGCAGCACGAAGACAGGGGCGACAGACGAGCAGTACTTC.

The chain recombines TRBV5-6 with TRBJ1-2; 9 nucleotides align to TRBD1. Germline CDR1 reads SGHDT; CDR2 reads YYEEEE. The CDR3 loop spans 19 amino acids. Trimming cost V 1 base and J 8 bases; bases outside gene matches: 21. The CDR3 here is CASSLKLQGATVGGGGYTF. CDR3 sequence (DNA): TGTGCCAGCAGCTTGAAGTTACAGGGGGCGACTGTTGGGGGGGGCGGCTACACCTTC.

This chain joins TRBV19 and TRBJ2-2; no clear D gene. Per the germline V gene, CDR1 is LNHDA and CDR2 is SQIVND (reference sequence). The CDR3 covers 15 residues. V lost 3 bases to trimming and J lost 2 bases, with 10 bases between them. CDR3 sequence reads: CASSMLGSNTGELFF. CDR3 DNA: TGTGCCAGTAGTATGCTGGGCAGCAACACCGGGGAGCTGTTTTTT. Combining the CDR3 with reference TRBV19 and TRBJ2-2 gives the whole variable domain DGGITQSPKYLFRKEGQNVTLSCEQNLNHDAMYWYRQDPGQGLRLIYYSQIVNDFQKGDIAEGYSVSREKKESFPLTVTSAQKNPTAFYLCASSMLGSNTGELFFGEGSRLTVL.

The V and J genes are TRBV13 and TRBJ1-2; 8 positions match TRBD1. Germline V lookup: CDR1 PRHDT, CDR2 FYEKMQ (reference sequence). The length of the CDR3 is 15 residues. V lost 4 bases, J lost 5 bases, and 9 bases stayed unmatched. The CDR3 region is CASSSSQGAGYGYTF. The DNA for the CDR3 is TGTGCCAGCAGCTCGTCCCAGGGGGCAGGGTATGGCTACACCTTC.

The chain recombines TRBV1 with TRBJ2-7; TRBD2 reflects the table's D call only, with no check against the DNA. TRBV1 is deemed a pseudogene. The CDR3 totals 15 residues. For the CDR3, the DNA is TGCACCAGCAGCCAAGGAGGGCGCGCTCAATACGAGCAGTACTTC. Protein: CTSSQGGRAQYEQYF.

CDR3 in DNA: TGTGCCAGCTCACCCCCTATAAGGACAGGGGCAACCTACGAGCAGTACTTC. Translation: CASSPPIRTGATYEQYF. This chain joins TRBV18 and TRBJ2-7; 9 nucleotides align to TRBD1. Germline V gene data show CDR1 as KGHSH and CDR2 as LQKENI. The J segment lost 2 bases and the V segment lost 3 bases, leaving 11 bases of the junction unmatched. This CDR3 has 17 residues.

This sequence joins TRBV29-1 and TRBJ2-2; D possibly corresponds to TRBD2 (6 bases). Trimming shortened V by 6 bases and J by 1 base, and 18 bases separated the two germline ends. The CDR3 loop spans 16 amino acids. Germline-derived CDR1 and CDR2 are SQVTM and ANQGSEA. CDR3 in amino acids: CSVKANGGMNTGELFF. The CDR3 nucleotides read TGCAGCGTGAAGGCGAACGGGGGAATGAACACCGGGGAGCTGTTTTTT.

The CDR3 nucleotides are TGTGCCAGCAGCTTAGCGAGGGGGGGCAGAGGATCCTACGAGCAGTACTTC. Protein sequence: CASSLARGGRGSYEQYF. The chain couples TRBV7-9 to TRBJ2-7, with D possibly being TRBD2 (7 bases). Looked up from germline, CDR1 is SEHNR and CDR2 is FQNEAQ (reference sequence). V dropped 0 bases and J dropped 1 base, with 16 bases sitting between them. The CDR3 runs to 17 residues.

CDR3 sequence reads: CASSYSRQGTDGYTF. The CDR3 region has the DNA TGTGCCAGCAGTTACTCCCGACAGGGTACAGATGGCTACACCTTC. The J gene is TRBJ1-2, the V gene TRBV6-5; 7 positions match TRBD1. CDR1 is MNHEY and CDR2 is SVGAGI in the germline V gene. The CDR3 extends over 15 amino acids. The V gene end was trimmed by 0 bases and the J gene end by 6 bases; junction bases not matched to a gene: 7.

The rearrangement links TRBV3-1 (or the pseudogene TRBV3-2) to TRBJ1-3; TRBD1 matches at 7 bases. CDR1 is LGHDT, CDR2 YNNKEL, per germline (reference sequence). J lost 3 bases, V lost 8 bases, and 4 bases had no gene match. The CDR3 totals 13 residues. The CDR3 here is CASGGQLGNTIYF. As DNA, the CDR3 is TGTGCCAGCGGGGGACAGCTTGGAAACACCATATATTTT.

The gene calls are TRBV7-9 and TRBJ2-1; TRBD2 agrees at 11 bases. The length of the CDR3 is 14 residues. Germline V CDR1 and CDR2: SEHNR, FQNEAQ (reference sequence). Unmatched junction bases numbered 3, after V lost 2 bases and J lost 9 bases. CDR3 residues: CASSLPSGGIEQFF. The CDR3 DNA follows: TGTGCCAGCAGCTTACCTAGCGGGGGGATTGAGCAGTTCTTC.

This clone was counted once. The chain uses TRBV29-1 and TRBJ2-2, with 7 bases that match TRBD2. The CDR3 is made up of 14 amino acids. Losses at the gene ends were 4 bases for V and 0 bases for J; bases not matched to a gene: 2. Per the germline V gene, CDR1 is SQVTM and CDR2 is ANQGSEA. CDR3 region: CSVVSGANTGELFF. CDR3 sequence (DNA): TGCAGCGTTGTGAGCGGGGCGAACACCGGGGAGCTGTTTTTT.

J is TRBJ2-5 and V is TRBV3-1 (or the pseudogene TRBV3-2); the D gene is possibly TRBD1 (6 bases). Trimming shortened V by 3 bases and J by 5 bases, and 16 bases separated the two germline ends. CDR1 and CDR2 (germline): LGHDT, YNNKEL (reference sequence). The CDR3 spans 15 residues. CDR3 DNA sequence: TGTGCCAGCAGCCAGGCCTCGGGACAAAGGGAGACCCAGTACTTC. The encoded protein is CASSQASGQRETQYF.

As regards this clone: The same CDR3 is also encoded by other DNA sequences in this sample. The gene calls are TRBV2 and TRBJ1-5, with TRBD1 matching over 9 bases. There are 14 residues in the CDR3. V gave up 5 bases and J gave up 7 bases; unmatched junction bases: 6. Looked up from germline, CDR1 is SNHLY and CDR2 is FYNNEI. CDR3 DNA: TGTGCCAGCAGTCTACAGGGGGCTGGACAGCCCCAGCATTTT. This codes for CASSLQGAGQPQHF.

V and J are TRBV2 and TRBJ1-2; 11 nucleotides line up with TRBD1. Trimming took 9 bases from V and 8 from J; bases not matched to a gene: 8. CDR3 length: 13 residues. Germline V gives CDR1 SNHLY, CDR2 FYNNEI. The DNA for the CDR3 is TGTGCCAGTAGACAGGACAGGGGGCTGGGCTACACCTTC. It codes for CASRQDRGLGYTF.

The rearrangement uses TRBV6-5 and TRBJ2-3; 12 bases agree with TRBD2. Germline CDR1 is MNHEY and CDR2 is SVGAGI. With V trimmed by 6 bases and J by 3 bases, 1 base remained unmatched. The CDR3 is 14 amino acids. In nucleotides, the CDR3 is TGTGCCAGCAGACTAGCGGGGGGAACAGATACGCAGTATTTT. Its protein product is CASRLAGGTDTQYF.

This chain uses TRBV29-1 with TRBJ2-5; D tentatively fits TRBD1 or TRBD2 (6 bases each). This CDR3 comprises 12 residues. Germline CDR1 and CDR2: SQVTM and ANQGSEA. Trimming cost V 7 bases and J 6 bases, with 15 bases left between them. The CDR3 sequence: CSAGDIRKTQYF. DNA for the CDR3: TGCAGCGCGGGGGACATTAGAAAGACCCAGTACTTC.

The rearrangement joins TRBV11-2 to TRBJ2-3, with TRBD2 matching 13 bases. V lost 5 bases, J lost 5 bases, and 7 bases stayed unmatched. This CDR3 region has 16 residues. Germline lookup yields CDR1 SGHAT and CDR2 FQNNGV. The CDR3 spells CASSILAGGPGDTQYF. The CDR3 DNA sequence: TGTGCCAGCAGCATACTAGCGGGGGGGCCGGGAGATACGCAGTATTTT.

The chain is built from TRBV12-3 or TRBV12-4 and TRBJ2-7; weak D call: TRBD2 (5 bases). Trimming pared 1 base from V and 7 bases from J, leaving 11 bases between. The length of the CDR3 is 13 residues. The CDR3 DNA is TGTGCCAGCAGTTTAGGGGGAACGGGAGAGCAGTACTTC. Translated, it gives CASSLGGTGEQYF.

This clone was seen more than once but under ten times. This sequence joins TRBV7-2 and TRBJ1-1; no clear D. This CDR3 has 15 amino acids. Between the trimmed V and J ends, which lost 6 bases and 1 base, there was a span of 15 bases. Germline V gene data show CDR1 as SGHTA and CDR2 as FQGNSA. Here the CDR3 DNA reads TGTGCCAGCAGACCTTCAACCACACGGAACACTGAAGCTTTCTTT. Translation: CASRPSTTRNTEAFF.

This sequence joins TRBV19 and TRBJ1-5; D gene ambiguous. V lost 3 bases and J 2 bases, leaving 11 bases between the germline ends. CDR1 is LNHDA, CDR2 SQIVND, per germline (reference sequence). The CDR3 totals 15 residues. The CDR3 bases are TGTGCCAGTAGTATGCTACCTCAAGGCAATCAGCCCCAGCATTTT. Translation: CASSMLPQGNQPQHF.

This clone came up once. CDR3 in amino acids: CASGDRGVPYYGYTF. DNA of the CDR3: TGTGCCAGCGGGGACAGGGGCGTCCCATACTATGGCTACACCTTC. This chain connects TRBV27 to TRBJ1-2, with TRBD1 matching over 10 bases. This CDR3 is 15 amino acids long. Germline CDR1 and CDR2: MNHEY and SMNVEV (reference sequence). Trimming cost V 8 bases and J 3 bases; bases outside gene matches: 9.